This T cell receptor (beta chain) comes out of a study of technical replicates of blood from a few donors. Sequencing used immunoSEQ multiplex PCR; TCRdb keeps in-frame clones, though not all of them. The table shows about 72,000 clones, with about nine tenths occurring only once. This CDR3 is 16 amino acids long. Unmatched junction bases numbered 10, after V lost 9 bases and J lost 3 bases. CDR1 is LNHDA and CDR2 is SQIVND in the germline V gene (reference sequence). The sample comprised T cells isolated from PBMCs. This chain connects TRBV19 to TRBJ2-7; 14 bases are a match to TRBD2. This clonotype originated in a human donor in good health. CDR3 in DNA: TGTGCCAGCCGAGGGACTAGCGGGAGTTCGGGCTACGAGCAGTACTTC. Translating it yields CASRGTSGSSGYEQYF. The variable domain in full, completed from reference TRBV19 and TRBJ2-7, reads DGGITQSPKYLFRKEGQNVTLSCEQNLNHDAMYWYRQDPGQGLRLIYYSQIVNDFQKGDIAEGYSVSREKKESFPLTVTSAQKNPTAFYLCASRGTSGSSGYEQYFGPGTRLTVT.